The 20 T cell receptor beta chains below come from one sample, sequenced in a study of control samples from healthy donors and cancer patients. TCRdb's copy holds only in-frame clones and misses some; the assay was immunoSEQ multiplex PCR. The sample contains about 84,000 clones, 90% to 95% of which appear only once. Sequenced input: blood. These receptors originate from a man aged 25-45 years in good health.

This clone occurred once. The chain joins TRBV10-3 to TRBJ2-3; D is possibly TRBD2 (6 bases). CDR3 size: 16 residues. The germline CDR1 and CDR2 sequences are ENHRY and SYGVKD. V lost 6 bases and J lost 0, with 16 bases in between. The CDR3 protein is CAIRDRDSDSTDTQYF. As DNA, the CDR3 is TGTGCCATCAGGGATCGGGACTCAGATAGCACAGATACGCAGTATTTT.

The chain links TRBV2 to TRBJ1-1; TRBD1 aligns across 11 bases. With 3 bases clipped from V and 7 bases from J, the junction kept 7 bases outside the gene matches. The germline gives CDR1 SNHLY, CDR2 FYNNEI. The CDR3 has 15 residues. The CDR3, as DNA: TGTGCCAGCAGTGATTGGGACAGGGGGTCTATTGAAGCTTTCTTT. Translating it yields CASSDWDRGSIEAFF.

The chain has TRBV6-2 or TRBV6-3 and TRBJ1-5; D not resolved. This CDR3 region has 18 residues. Germline V gene data show CDR1 as MNHEY and CDR2 as SVGEGT. V lost 1 base and J lost 5, with 21 bases in between. DNA for the CDR3: TGTGCCAGCAGTTACTTTCGGACGAGCAAGGTGGTTTATCAGCCCCAGCATTTT. Translating gives CASSYFRTSKVVYQPQHF.

The CDR3, as DNA: TGTGCCATCAGTGAAAGGGCAAACACCGGGGAGCTGTTTTTT. This encodes CAISERANTGELFF. The V call is TRBV10-3, the J call TRBJ2-2; no clear D gene. Germline V gives CDR1 ENHRY, CDR2 SYGVKD. V gave up 3 bases and J gave up 2 bases, with 7 bases separating them. The CDR3 is 14 residues long.

The chain couples TRBV6-5 to TRBJ1-2, with 9 bases fitting TRBD1. Germline V gives CDR1 MNHEY, CDR2 SVGAGI. With 2 bases clipped from V and 6 bases from J, the junction kept 4 bases outside the gene matches. This CDR3 comprises 14 residues. Here the CDR3 DNA reads TGTGCCAGCAGTTACCTGGGACAGGGAGATGGCTACACCTTC. Translating gives CASSYLGQGDGYTF.

This clone was counted a single time. This chain joins TRBV2 and TRBJ2-4; no clear D gene. The CDR3 spans 16 residues. CDR1 SNHLY and CDR2 FYNNEI come from the germline V gene. Trimming stripped 5 bases from V and 0 bases from J, with 14 bases between. CDR3 sequence (DNA): TGTGCCAGCAGTTTTCCAGGCGACCTAGCCAAAAACATTCAGTACTTC. It specifies CASSFPGDLAKNIQYF.

This chain connects TRBV5-6 to TRBJ1-1; 7 bases fit TRBD1. CDR1 is SGHDT, CDR2 YYEEEE, per germline. V trimming: 4 bases; J trimming: 0 bases; junction bases outside the gene matches: 6. This CDR3 has 15 amino acids. CDR3 region: CASSNRGVMNTEAFF. CDR3 DNA: TGTGCCAGCAGCAACAGGGGTGTCATGAACACTGAAGCTTTCTTT. The variable domain in full, completed from reference TRBV5-6 and TRBJ1-1, reads DAGVTQSPTHLIKTRGQQVTLRCSPKSGHDTVSWYQQALGQGPQFIFQYYEEEERQRGNFPDRFSGHQFPNYSSELNVNALLLGDSALYLCASSNRGVMNTEAFFGQGTRLTVV.

V and J are TRBV11-2 and TRBJ1-4; no definite D call. Deletions cut 5 bases from V and 5 bases from J, with 12 bases between. The CDR3 covers 14 residues. Germline V lookup: CDR1 SGHAT, CDR2 FQNNGV. The CDR3 spells CASSPYGLNEKLFF. DNA of the CDR3: TGTGCCAGCAGCCCCTACGGGCTGAATGAAAAACTGTTTTTT.

The chain joins TRBV5-4 to TRBJ2-1, with 14 bases lining up with TRBD2. The ends lost 5 bases at V and 3 bases at J; junction bases unmatched: 7. The germline gives CDR1 SGHNT, CDR2 YYREEE (reference sequence). The CDR3 runs to 17 residues. CDR3 loop: CASRPGLAGEIYNEQFF. CDR3 in DNA: TGTGCCAGCAGACCGGGACTAGCGGGAGAAATCTACAATGAGCAGTTCTTC.

The chain employs TRBV28 and TRBJ1-1, with D perhaps TRBD1 (6 bases). The CDR3 loop spans 14 amino acids. Trimming shortened V by 7 bases and J by 1 base, and 13 bases separated the two germline ends. The V gene's germline CDR1 is MDHEN and CDR2 SYDVKM. This CDR3 is CASILQGWNTEAFF. The CDR3 DNA follows: TGTGCCAGCATCTTACAGGGTTGGAACACTGAAGCTTTCTTT.

The chain links TRBV5-6 to TRBJ1-1, with D unresolved. Trimming took 2 bases from V and 0 from J, leaving 14 bases between them. CDR1 is SGHDT, CDR2 YYEEEE, per germline. The CDR3 sequence is 16 residues long. CDR3 DNA: TGTGCCAGCAGCTTTGACCGAGGCGAGATGAACACTGAAGCTTTCTTT. Amino acids: CASSFDRGEMNTEAFF.

The chain links TRBV7-3 to TRBJ2-1; 11 nucleotides align to TRBD1. Germline CDR1 SGHTA, CDR2 FQGTGA. The J segment lost 3 bases and the V segment lost 5 bases, leaving 3 bases of the junction unmatched. The CDR3 has 15 amino acids. The CDR3 sequence: CASSGGTGGYNEQFF. CDR3 bases: TGTGCCAGCAGCGGTGGGACAGGGGGCTACAATGAGCAGTTCTTC. The whole variable domain, filled in from reference TRBV7-3 and TRBJ2-1, reads GAGVSQTPSNKVTEKGKYVELRCDPISGHTALYWYRQSLGQGPEFLIYFQGTGAADDSGLPNDRFFAVRPEGSVSTLKIQRTERGDSAVYLCASSGGTGGYNEQFFGPGTRLTVL.

The chain's CDR3 is CASSPGSWVETQYF. DNA for the CDR3: TGTGCCAGCAGCCCAGGGTCGTGGGTGGAGACCCAGTACTTC. The chain is built from TRBV11-2 and TRBJ2-5, with a weak D call TRBD1 (5 bases). Germline values: CDR1 SGHAT, CDR2 FQNNGV. Trimming removed 5 bases from V and 5 bases from J, with 15 bases in between. This CDR3 is 14 amino acids long.

Note on this clone: This specimen includes other DNA sequences encoding the same CDR3. The V gene is TRBV5-6, the J gene TRBJ1-2; D gene uncertain. Per the germline V gene, CDR1 is SGHDT and CDR2 is YYEEEE. CDR3 length equals 12 residues. The ends were cut back, 0 bases at V and 6 bases at J, with 6 bases in the middle. The DNA for the CDR3 is TGTGCCAGCAGCTTGGGCGGGAATGGCTACACCTTC. Amino acids: CASSLGGNGYTF.

This chain joins TRBV10-3 and TRBJ1-3; no clear D. Germline V gives CDR1 ENHRY, CDR2 SYGVKD. V was trimmed by 4 bases and J by 0 bases, leaving 10 bases between them. The CDR3 has 15 amino acids. The CDR3 spells CAISADSRSGNTIYF. The CDR3 DNA follows: TGTGCCATCAGTGCTGATTCTCGCTCTGGAAACACCATATATTTT.

This chain links TRBV2 with TRBJ1-5; D ambiguous. Trimming removed 3 bases from V and 9 bases from J, with 12 bases in between. The CDR3 extends over 13 amino acids. Germline lookup yields CDR1 SNHLY and CDR2 FYNNEI. Here the CDR3 reads CASSDKGLGPQHF. DNA of the CDR3: TGTGCCAGCAGTGATAAGGGTTTGGGGCCCCAGCATTTT.

The chain carries TRBV5-4 and TRBJ2-5, with 8 bases that match TRBD2. CDR3 length equals 16 residues. Germline V gene lookup returns CDR1 SGHNT and CDR2 YYREEE (reference sequence). Losses at the gene ends were 4 bases for V and 6 bases for J; bases not matched to a gene: 14. CDR3 region: CASSQNGGALIKTQYF. The CDR3 DNA sequence: TGTGCCAGCAGCCAGAACGGGGGGGCGCTTATTAAGACCCAGTACTTC.

The V gene is TRBV29-1, the J gene TRBJ2-7; the D call may be TRBD1 or TRBD2 (5 bases each). Germline CDR1 SQVTM, CDR2 ANQGSEA. This CDR3 has 11 residues. Between the trimmed V and J ends, which lost 1 base and 4 bases, there was a span of 5 bases. The CDR3 reads CSVEGGYEQYF. CDR3 DNA: TGCAGCGTTGAAGGGGGGTACGAGCAGTACTTC.

The chain is built from TRBV6-5 and TRBJ1-4, with TRBD1 matching 7 bases. Per germline, CDR1 MNHEY and CDR2 SVGAGI. The CDR3 has 14 residues. V lost 6 bases and J lost 7; bases outside the gene matches: 8. CDR3 DNA: TGTGCCAGCAGAAGAACAGGGGTCCTTGAAAAACTGTTTTTT. Translation gives CASRRTGVLEKLFF.

The chain is built from TRBV5-1 and TRBJ2-2, with TRBD1 as a possible D gene (6 bases). Trimming removed 4 bases at V and 5 bases at J, with 15 bases between. CDR1 is SGHRS, CDR2 YFSETQ, per germline. The CDR3 consists of 15 residues. CDR3 in amino acids: CASSQNRVGTGELFF. CDR3 nucleotides: TGCGCCAGCAGCCAAAACAGGGTTGGTACCGGGGAGCTGTTTTTT.